This note documents a single T cell receptor beta chain sequence. These data come from a study of blood T cell repertoires in COVID-19. This table comes from immunoSEQ multiplex PCR, and its TCRdb copy is limited to in-frame clones, with some not included. The sample carries hundreds of thousands of clones, roughly 85% recorded once. Participants were aged about 18 to 100 years from around 26 US areas. Participants' reported clinical history set cohort assignment. The origin of this receptor is a middle-aged man who had recovered from COVID-19. Sequenced input: PBMCs or T cells enriched from blood (not recorded which).

CDR3 DNA sequence: TGTGCCAGCAGTACCCCCGGGACAGGGGACTCCTATGGCTACACCTTC. It yields the protein CASSTPGTGDSYGYTF. The chain has TRBV28 and TRBJ1-2, with TRBD1 identical over 10 bases. V was clipped by 5 bases and J by 4 bases; unmatched bases: 10. Germline V gene data show CDR1 as MDHEN and CDR2 as SYDVKM. This CDR3 has 16 residues.